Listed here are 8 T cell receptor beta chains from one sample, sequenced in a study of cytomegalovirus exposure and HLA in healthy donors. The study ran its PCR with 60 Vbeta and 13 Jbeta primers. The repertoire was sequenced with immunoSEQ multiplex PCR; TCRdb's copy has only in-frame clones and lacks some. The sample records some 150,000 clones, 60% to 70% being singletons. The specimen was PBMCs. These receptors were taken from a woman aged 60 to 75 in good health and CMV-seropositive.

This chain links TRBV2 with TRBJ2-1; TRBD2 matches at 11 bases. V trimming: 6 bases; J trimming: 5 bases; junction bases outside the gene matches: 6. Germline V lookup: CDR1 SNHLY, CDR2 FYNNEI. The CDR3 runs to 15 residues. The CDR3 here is CASRAGTSGHNEQFF. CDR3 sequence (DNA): TGTGCCAGCAGAGCAGGGACTAGCGGTCACAATGAGCAGTTCTTC.

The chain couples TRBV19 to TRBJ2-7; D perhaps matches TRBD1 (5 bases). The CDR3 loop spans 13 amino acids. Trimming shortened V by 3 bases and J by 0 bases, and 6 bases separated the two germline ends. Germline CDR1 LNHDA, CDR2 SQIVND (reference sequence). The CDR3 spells CASSIGASYEQYF. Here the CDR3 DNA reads TGTGCCAGTAGTATTGGGGCCTCCTACGAGCAGTACTTC.

The CDR3, as DNA: TGTGCCAGCAGCCCCGGCGGGACTAGCGGGAGTTACGAGCAGTACTTC. Protein product: CASSPGGTSGSYEQYF. V gene TRBV7-9 combines with J gene TRBJ2-7; 14 nucleotides align to TRBD2. Germline-derived CDR1 and CDR2 are SEHNR and FQNEAQ (reference sequence). The CDR3 consists of 16 residues. V was pared by 5 bases and J by 4 bases, with 7 bases of the junction left unmatched.

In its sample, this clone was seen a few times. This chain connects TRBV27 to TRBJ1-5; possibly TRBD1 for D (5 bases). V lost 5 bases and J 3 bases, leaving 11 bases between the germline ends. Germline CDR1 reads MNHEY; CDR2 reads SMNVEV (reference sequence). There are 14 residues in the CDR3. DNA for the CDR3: TGTGCCAGCAGTCCGACAGCCTCCAATCAGCCCCAGCATTTT. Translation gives CASSPTASNQPQHF.

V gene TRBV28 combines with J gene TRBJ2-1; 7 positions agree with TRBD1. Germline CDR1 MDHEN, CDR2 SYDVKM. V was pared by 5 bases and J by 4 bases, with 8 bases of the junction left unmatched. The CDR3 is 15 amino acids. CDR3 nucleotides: TGTGCCAGCAGTCGACTGGGACAGCTGTACAATGAGCAGTTCTTC. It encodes CASSRLGQLYNEQFF.

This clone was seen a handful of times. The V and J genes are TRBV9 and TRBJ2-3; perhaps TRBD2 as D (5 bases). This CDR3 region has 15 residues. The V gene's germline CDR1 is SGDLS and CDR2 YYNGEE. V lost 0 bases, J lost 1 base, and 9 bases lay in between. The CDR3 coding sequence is TGTGCCAGCAGCGTAGGGACGAGGGGCACAGATACGCAGTATTTT. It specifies CASSVGTRGTDTQYF.

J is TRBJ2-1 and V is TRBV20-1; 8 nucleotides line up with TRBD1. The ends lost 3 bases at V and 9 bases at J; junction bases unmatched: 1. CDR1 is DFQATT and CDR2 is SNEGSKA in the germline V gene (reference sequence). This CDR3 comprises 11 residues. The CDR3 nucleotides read TGCAGTGCTAGGACAGGGGTTGAGCAGTTCTTC. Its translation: CSARTGVEQFF.

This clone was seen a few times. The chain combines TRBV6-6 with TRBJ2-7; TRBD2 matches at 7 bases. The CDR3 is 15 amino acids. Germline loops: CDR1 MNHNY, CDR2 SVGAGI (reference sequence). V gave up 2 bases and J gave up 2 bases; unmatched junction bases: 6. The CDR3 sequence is CASSYGGGGPYEQYF. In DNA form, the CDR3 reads TGTGCCAGCAGTTACGGGGGGGGAGGGCCCTACGAGCAGTACTTC.